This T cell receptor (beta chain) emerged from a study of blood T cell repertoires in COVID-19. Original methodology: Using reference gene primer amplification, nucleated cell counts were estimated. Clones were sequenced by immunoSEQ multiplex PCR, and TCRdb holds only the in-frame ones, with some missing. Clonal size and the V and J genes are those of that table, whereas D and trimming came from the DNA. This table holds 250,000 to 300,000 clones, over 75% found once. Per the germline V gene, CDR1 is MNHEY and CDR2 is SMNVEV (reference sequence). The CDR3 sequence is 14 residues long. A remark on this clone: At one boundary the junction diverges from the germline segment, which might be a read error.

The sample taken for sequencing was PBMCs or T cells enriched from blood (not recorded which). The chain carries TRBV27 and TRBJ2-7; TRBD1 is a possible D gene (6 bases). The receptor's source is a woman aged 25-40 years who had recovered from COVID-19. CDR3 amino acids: CASSLSRTVNEQYF. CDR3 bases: TGTGCCAGCAGTCTATCCCGGACAGTCAACGAGCAGTACTTC.